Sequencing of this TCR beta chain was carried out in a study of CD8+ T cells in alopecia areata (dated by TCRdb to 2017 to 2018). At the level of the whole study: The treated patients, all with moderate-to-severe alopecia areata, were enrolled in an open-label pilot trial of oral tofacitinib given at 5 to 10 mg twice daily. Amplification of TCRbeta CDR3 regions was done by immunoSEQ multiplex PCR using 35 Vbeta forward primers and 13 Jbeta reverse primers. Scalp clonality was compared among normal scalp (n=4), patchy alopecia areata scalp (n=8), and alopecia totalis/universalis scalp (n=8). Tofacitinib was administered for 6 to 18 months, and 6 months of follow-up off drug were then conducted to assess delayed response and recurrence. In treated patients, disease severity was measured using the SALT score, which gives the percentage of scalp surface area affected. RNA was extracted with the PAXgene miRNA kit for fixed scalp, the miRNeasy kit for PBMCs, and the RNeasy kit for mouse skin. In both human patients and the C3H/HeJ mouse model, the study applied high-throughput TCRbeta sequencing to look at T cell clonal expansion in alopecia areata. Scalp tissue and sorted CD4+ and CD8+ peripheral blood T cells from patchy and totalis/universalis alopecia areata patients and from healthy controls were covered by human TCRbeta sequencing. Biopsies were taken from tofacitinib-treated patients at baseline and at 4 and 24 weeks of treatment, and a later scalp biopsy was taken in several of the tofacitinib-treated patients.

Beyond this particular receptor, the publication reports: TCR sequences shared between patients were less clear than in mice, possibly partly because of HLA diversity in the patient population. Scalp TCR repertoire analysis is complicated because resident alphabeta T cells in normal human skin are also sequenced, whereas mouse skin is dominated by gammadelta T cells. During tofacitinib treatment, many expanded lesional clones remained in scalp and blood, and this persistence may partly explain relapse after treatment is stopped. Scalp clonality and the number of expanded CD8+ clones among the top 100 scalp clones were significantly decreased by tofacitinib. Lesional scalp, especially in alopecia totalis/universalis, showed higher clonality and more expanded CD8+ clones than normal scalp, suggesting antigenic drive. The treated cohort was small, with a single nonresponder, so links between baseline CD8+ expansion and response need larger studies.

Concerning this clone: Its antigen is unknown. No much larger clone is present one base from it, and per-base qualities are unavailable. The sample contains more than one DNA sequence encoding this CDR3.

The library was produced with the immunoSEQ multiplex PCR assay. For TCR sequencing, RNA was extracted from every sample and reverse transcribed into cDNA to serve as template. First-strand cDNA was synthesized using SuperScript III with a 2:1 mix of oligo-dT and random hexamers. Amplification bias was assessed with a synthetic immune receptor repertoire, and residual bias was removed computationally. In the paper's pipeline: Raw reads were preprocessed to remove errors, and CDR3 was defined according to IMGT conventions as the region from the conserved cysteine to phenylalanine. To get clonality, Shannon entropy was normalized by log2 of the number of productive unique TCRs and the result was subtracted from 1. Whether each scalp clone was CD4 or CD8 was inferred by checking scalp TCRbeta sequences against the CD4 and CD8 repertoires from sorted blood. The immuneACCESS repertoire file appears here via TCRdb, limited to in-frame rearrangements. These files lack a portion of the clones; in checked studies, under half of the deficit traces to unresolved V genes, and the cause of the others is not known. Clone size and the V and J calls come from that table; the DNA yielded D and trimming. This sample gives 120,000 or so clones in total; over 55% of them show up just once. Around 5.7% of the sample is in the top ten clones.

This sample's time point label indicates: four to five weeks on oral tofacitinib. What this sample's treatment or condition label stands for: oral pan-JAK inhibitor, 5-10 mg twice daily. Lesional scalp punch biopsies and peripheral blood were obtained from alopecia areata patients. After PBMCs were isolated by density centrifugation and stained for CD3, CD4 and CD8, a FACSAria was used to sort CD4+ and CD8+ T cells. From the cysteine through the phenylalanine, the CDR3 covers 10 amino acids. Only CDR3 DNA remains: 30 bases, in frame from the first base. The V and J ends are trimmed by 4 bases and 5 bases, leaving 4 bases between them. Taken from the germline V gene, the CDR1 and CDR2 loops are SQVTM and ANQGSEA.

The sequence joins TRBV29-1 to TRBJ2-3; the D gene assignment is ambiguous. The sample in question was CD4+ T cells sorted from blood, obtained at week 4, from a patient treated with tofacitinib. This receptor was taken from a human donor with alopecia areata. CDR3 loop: CSVGEDTQYF. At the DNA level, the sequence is TGCAGCGTTGGTGAAGATACGCAGTATTTT.